This TCR beta chain comes out of a study of tumor-infiltrating lymphocytes in glioblastoma multiforme. Germline-derived CDR1 and CDR2 are SGHAT and FQNNGV. The CDR3 runs 18 residues. TCR beta libraries were built from RNA through three nested multiplex PCR rounds using modified ARM-PCR. A C-beta primer primed TCRB cDNA from approximately 0.5 ug RNA. A single record per CDR3 protein comes from TCRdb applying MiXCR to the multiplex PCR reads. The sample consists of 15,000 or so distinct CDR3 sequences, 65% to 85% of them appearing once. Material: brain tumor tissue. The clonotype was recovered from a male donor with glioblastoma. This chain uses TRBV11-2 with TRBJ2-5; TRBD1 matches 7 bases. The CDR3 nucleotides read TGTGCAAGCGGTTCGACCACCGACAGGGCGTTTTTGGTGGGGACCCAGTACTTC. Its translation: CASGSTTDRAFLVGTQYF.